What follows are 10 T cell receptor beta chains derived from one specimen sequenced in a study of blood T cell repertoires in COVID-19. Profiled with immunoSEQ multiplex PCR; TCRdb holds only in-frame clones, not every one. The sample consists of approximately 200,000 clones, 85% to 90% of them appearing once. The sequenced sample consisted of peripheral blood. Receptors were obtained from a woman aged 25 to 45 with active or convalescent COVID-19.

The rearrangement joins TRBV27 to TRBJ1-2, with 10 positions matching TRBD1. This CDR3 is built from 15 residues. The junction had 6 bases not matched to a gene; V was cut back by 2 bases and J by 6 bases. Germline values: CDR1 MNHEY, CDR2 SMNVEV (reference sequence). The CDR3 DNA reads TGTGCCAGCAGTTTACCCGGACAGGGGGAAAATGGCTACACCTTC. Residues: CASSLPGQGENGYTF.

The chain has TRBV28 and TRBJ1-1; 11 bases fit TRBD1. The CDR3 extends over 12 amino acids. Per germline, CDR1 MDHEN and CDR2 SYDVKM. Trimming took 10 bases from V and 10 from J; bases not matched to a gene: 8. The CDR3 nucleotides are TGTGCCACCCGGACAGGGGGCTTAGGAGCTTTCTTT. This sequence encodes CATRTGGLGAFF.

The rearrangement uses TRBV5-3 and TRBJ2-5; 7 nucleotides align to TRBD1. TRBV5-3 is an open reading frame, and its role is uncertain. This CDR3 contains 16 residues. V was clipped by 4 bases and J by 5 bases; unmatched bases: 14. CDR3 DNA sequence: TGTGCCAGAAGCCATAGCAAGACAGGGTTGGGTGAGACCCAGTACTTC. Protein sequence: CARSHSKTGLGETQYF.

The chain recombines TRBV5-6 with TRBJ1-2, with a tentative D call TRBD1 (6 bases). V dropped 2 bases and J dropped 7 bases, with 9 bases sitting between them. The CDR3 covers 12 residues. CDR1 is SGHDT and CDR2 is YYEEEE in the germline V gene. CDR3 amino acids: CASSFGQPGYTF. CDR3 DNA: TGTGCCAGCAGCTTCGGACAGCCTGGCTACACCTTC.

V usage is TRBV7-9 and J usage is TRBJ1-2; 12 bases line up with TRBD1. The CDR3 consists of 19 residues. V lost 6 bases and J lost 5; bases outside the gene matches: 19. The germline CDR1 and CDR2 sequences are SEHNR and FQNEAQ (reference sequence). For the CDR3, the DNA is TGTGCCAGCAGACCCGATCCGGGACAGGGGGCGCTTATTCATTATGGCTACACCTTC. This sequence encodes CASRPDPGQGALIHYGYTF. The full variable domain, rest sourced from reference TRBV7-9 and TRBJ1-2, is DTGVSQNPRHKITKRGQNVTFRCDPISEHNRLYWYRQTLGQGPEFLTYFQNEAQLEKSRLLSDRFSAERPKGSFSTLEIQRTEQGDSAMYLCASRPDPGQGALIHYGYTFGSGTRLTVV.

J is TRBJ1-2 and V is TRBV15; D perhaps matches TRBD1 (6 bases). The germline V and J ends were trimmed by 9 bases and 5 bases, with 19 bases remaining between them. The CDR3 runs to 14 residues. Germline CDR1 is LNHNV and CDR2 is YYDKDF (reference sequence). The CDR3 sequence: CATTHTGGAYGYTF. The CDR3 DNA reads TGTGCCACAACTCACACCGGGGGGGCTTATGGCTACACCTTC.

The chain links TRBV19 to TRBJ2-7, with 10 positions matching TRBD2. Trimming removed 5 bases from V and 3 bases from J; junction bases left unmatched: 7. Germline V gives CDR1 LNHDA, CDR2 SQIVND (reference sequence). The CDR3 extends over 15 amino acids. CDR3 DNA sequence: TGTGCCAGTAGTGGCGGACTAGCGGAGGTCTACGAGCAGTACTTC. Amino acids: CASSGGLAEVYEQYF.

The chain uses TRBV7-9 and TRBJ2-2, with D maybe TRBD1 (6 bases). The CDR3 contains 15 residues. Germline assignment: CDR1 SEHNR and CDR2 FQNEAQ (reference sequence). The V and J ends lost 0 bases and 10 bases respectively, with 15 bases between them. For the CDR3, the DNA is TGTGCCAGCAGCTTAGCTACCGGACAGAGGGAGGAGCTGTTTTTT. This codes for CASSLATGQREELFF.

This rearrangement joins TRBV19 to TRBJ1-4; D is undetermined. Trimming cost V 3 bases and J 5 bases, with 10 bases left between them. CDR1 and CDR2 from the germline V gene are LNHDA and SQIVND (reference sequence). CDR3 length: 14 residues. The CDR3 spells CASSIKWQNEKLFF. The DNA for the CDR3 is TGTGCCAGTAGTATCAAATGGCAGAATGAAAAACTGTTTTTT.

The DNA for the CDR3 is TGCGCCAGCAGCGGGGGGACAGGCGGCATCCTCAATGAGCAGTTCTTC. Translated, it gives CASSGGTGGILNEQFF. The chain couples TRBV5-1 to TRBJ2-1; 8 bases fit TRBD1. V lost 4 bases to trimming and J lost 6 bases; unmatched junction nucleotides: 12. This CDR3 has 16 residues. Germline V gene sequence: CDR1 SGHRS, CDR2 YFSETQ.